This T cell receptor (beta chain) was sequenced in a study of cytomegalovirus exposure and HLA in healthy donors. Study conclusions and caveats: Roughly uniform depth of sequencing across donors was assumed in presence/absence analyses.

The PCR made use of 60 Vbeta and 13 Jbeta primers. TCRdb keeps only in-frame clones here, not all; method: immunoSEQ multiplex PCR. The sample includes approximately 150,000 clones, 76% of them seen just once. This clone has only a few counts. Its antigen is still unknown. The CDR3 totals 15 residues. J lost 2 bases, V lost 10 bases, and 13 bases had no gene match. Germline V gene data show CDR1 as MDHEN and CDR2 as SYDVKM. The V gene is TRBV28, the J gene TRBJ2-5; 7 bases agree with TRBD1. The material sequenced was PBMCs. This sequence was found in a male donor in good health and CMV-seronegative. The CDR3 DNA sequence: TGTGCCATCACGGGGCAAGGGACAGCTCAAGAGACCCAGTACTTC. Amino acid sequence: CAITGQGTAQETQYF. Supplemented by reference TRBV28 and TRBJ2-5, the full variable domain reads DVKVTQSSRYLVKRTGEKVFLECVQDMDHENMFWYRQDPGLGLRLIYFSYDVKMKEKGDIPEGYSVSREKKERFSLILESASTNQTSMYLCAITGQGTAQETQYFGPGTRLLVL.